This entry is about one TCR beta chain. This sample is drawn from a study of blood T cell repertoires in COVID-19. Study summary: COVID-19 samples from acute and convalescent phases originated in the United States, Italy and Spain. The cDNA or gDNA used as material had been derived from T cells, B-cell-depleted T cells, or PBMCs.

CDR3 length: 14 residues. The V end lost 1 base, the J end lost 1 base, and 8 bases lay between the germline ends. Germline CDR1 is SEHNR and CDR2 is FQNEAQ (reference sequence). As processed by the authors: Nucleated cell counts were estimated from reference gene primer amplification. Some clones are missing from TCRdb's copy, which holds only in-frame ones; the method was immunoSEQ multiplex PCR. V, J and clone size reflect that table, while D and trimming were determined from the DNA. The sample yields around 180,000 clones, 84% seen once. The clonotype comes from a human donor in a cohort sampled during active COVID-19. The V and J genes are TRBV7-9 and TRBJ2-7; tentatively, D is TRBD1 (5 bases). The sample comprised peripheral blood. The CDR3 protein is CASSLVGQSYEQYF. The CDR3 DNA sequence: TGTGCCAGCAGCTTAGTGGGGCAATCCTACGAGCAGTACTTC.